Following are 15 T cell receptor beta chains from one sample sequenced in a study of T cell changes during pregnancy in multiple sclerosis. The method was immunoSEQ multiplex PCR; TCRdb's version includes in-frame clones alone and lacks a portion of them. The sample lists about 57,000 clones, 93% seen once, with under 2% in the top ten. Sequences were derived from peripheral blood, sampled after pregnancy. The source is a female donor with multiple sclerosis, enrolled in a pregnancy study.

This clone was seen once. The germline gene is not matched at one end of the junction; a read error may be the cause. The chain links TRBV28 to TRBJ1-1; 8 positions match TRBD1. The CDR3 is made up of 14 amino acids. From germline, CDR1 is MDHEN and CDR2 SYDVKM. Here the CDR3 reads CASSLTGGNIEAFF. DNA for the CDR3: TGTGCCAGCAGTTTAACAGGGGGGAACATTGAAGCTTTCTTT.

This chain joins TRBV28 and TRBJ2-5; TRBD2 agrees at 7 bases. CDR1 MDHEN and CDR2 SYDVKM come from the germline V gene. The CDR3 has 17 amino acids. After removal of 2 bases from V and 2 bases from J, the junction contained 11 bases not matched to a gene. CDR3 sequence: CASSLIGASGWQETQYF. In DNA, the CDR3 is TGTGCCAGCAGTTTAATTGGAGCTAGCGGCTGGCAAGAGACCCAGTACTTC.

A remark on this clone: The junction shows a germline mismatch at one end, possibly a read error. The chain employs TRBV7-7 and TRBJ2-1; 9 positions match TRBD2. CDR1 is SSHAT, CDR2 FNYEAQ, per germline (reference sequence). This CDR3 is built from 14 residues. DNA for the CDR3: TGTGCTAGCAGCTTAGTTAGCGGGAGCAATGAGCAGTTCTTC. This translates into CASSLVSGSNEQFF.

The rearrangement links TRBV19 to TRBJ1-2, with 8 bases identical to TRBD1. CDR3 length: 14 residues. CDR1 is LNHDA, CDR2 SQIVND, per germline (reference sequence). The V segment lost 5 bases and the J segment 3 bases; nucleotides outside the gene matches: 5. The CDR3 sequence: CASSPQTGDYGYTF. The CDR3 DNA sequence: TGTGCCAGTAGTCCCCAGACAGGGGACTATGGCTACACCTTC.

This chain uses TRBV5-4 with TRBJ2-7; TRBD1 agrees at 9 bases. V shed 3 bases, J shed 3 bases, and the junction held 7 bases outside the gene matches. The CDR3 contains 15 residues. Germline assignment: CDR1 SGHNT and CDR2 YYREEE (reference sequence). CDR3 nucleotide sequence: TGTGCCAGCAGCTACGGGACAGGGAGAGACTACGAGCAGTACTTC. It specifies CASSYGTGRDYEQYF.

The chain uses TRBV7-9 and TRBJ1-1; 8 positions agree with TRBD1. Germline V CDR1 and CDR2: SEHNR, FQNEAQ (reference sequence). J was trimmed by 6 bases and V by 4 bases; bases with no gene match: 4. The CDR3 runs 13 residues. The CDR3 sequence is CASSSGQGPEAFF. In DNA form, the CDR3 reads TGTGCCAGCAGCTCAGGACAGGGTCCTGAAGCTTTCTTT. The whole variable domain, remainder taken from reference TRBV7-9 and TRBJ1-1, is DTGVSQNPRHKITKRGQNVTFRCDPISEHNRLYWYRQTLGQGPEFLTYFQNEAQLEKSRLLSDRFSAERPKGSFSTLEIQRTEQGDSAMYLCASSSGQGPEAFFGQGTRLTVV.

J is TRBJ1-2 and V is TRBV19; no reliable D call. The V end was cut by 7 bases, the J end by 2 bases, with 17 bases between. CDR3 length: 15 amino acids. Germline V gives CDR1 LNHDA, CDR2 SQIVND (reference sequence). As DNA, the CDR3 is TGTGCCAGTACAATGTGGACTTCGAGAAACTATGGCTACACCTTC. Translation: CASTMWTSRNYGYTF.

The V call is TRBV27, the J call TRBJ2-7, with 12 bases aligning to TRBD2. Losses at the gene ends were 2 bases for V and 4 bases for J; bases not matched to a gene: 6. Germline lookup yields CDR1 MNHEY and CDR2 SMNVEV (reference sequence). The CDR3 has 16 amino acids. The CDR3 protein is CASSLRGLAGHYEQYF. The CDR3 nucleotides read TGTGCCAGCAGTTTACGGGGACTAGCGGGCCATTACGAGCAGTACTTC.

The V and J genes are TRBV7-8 and TRBJ2-3; D is unclear. The CDR3 is made up of 14 amino acids. From germline, CDR1 is SGHVS and CDR2 FQNEAQ. The V and J ends lost 3 bases and 2 bases respectively, with 9 bases between them. CDR3 loop: CASSFEAITDTQYF. The CDR3 nucleotides read TGTGCCAGCAGCTTCGAAGCGATCACAGATACGCAGTATTTT.

This rearrangement joins TRBV5-5 to TRBJ1-4; 7 bases fit TRBD1. The germline V gene has CDR1 SGHKS and CDR2 YYEKEE (reference sequence). CDR3 length equals 12 residues. Trimming took 4 bases from V and 8 from J; bases not matched to a gene: 2. CDR3 nucleotide sequence: TGTGCCAGCAGCAAGGACAGGGAAAAACTGTTTTTT. It translates to CASSKDREKLFF.

V is TRBV19 and J is TRBJ2-5, with TRBD2 matching over 7 bases. CDR1 is LNHDA and CDR2 is SQIVND in the germline V gene (reference sequence). The CDR3 consists of 15 residues. Germline trimming cut 7 bases from V and 0 bases from J; bases unmatched to any gene: 8. CDR3 region: CASTASGLDQETQYF. DNA of the CDR3: TGTGCCAGTACGGCGTCTGGACTAGACCAAGAGACCCAGTACTTC.

In DNA, the CDR3 is TGCGCCAGCAGCTTGGACAGCAATAGCAATCAGCCCCAGCATTTT. It translates to CASSLDSNSNQPQHF. V is TRBV5-1 and J is TRBJ1-5; D unresolved. The germline V gene encodes CDR1 SGHRS and CDR2 YFSETQ. The length of the CDR3 is 15 residues. Trimming removed 0 bases at V and 0 bases at J, with 7 bases between. The full variable domain, in which reference TRBV5-1 and TRBJ1-5 provide the parts outside the CDR3, is KAGVTQTPRYLIKTRGQQVTLSCSPISGHRSVSWYQQTPGQGLQFLFEYFSETQRNKGNFPGRFSGRQFSNSRSEMNVSTLELGDSALYLCASSLDSNSNQPQHFGDGTRLSIL.

The chain has TRBV7-6 and TRBJ2-7, with a weak D call TRBD2 (6 bases). Looked up from germline, CDR1 is SGHVS and CDR2 is FNYEAQ. The CDR3 has 14 residues. V lost 5 bases, J lost 7 bases, and 18 bases lay in between. The CDR3 region is CASSLGGDSTEQYF. The DNA of the CDR3 is TGTGCCAGCAGCCTAGGCGGGGACTCTACGGAGCAGTACTTC. The variable domain in full, completed from reference TRBV7-6 and TRBJ2-7, reads GAGVSQSPRYKVTKRGQDVALRCDPISGHVSLYWYRQALGQGPEFLTYFNYEAQQDKSGLPNDRFSAERPEGSISTLTIQRTEQRDSAMYRCASSLGGDSTEQYFGPGTRLTVT.

The chain uses TRBV27 and TRBJ2-1, with TRBD2 identical over 12 bases. Germline CDR1 and CDR2: MNHEY and SMNVEV (reference sequence). This CDR3 spans 16 amino acids. J was trimmed by 4 bases and V by 7 bases; bases with no gene match: 8. CDR3: CASTLLAGGLYNEQFF. The CDR3 coding sequence is TGTGCCAGCACCTTACTAGCGGGAGGCCTTTACAATGAGCAGTTCTTC.

The CDR3 spells CASSLDNRVTGANVLTF. The CDR3 region has the DNA TGCGCCAGCAGCTTGGATAACAGGGTAACTGGGGCCAACGTCCTGACTTTC. The chain couples TRBV5-1 to TRBJ2-6; a possible D gene is TRBD1 (6 bases). V was trimmed by 0 bases and J by 2 bases, leaving 12 bases between them. The CDR3 length is 17 residues. Germline CDR1 SGHRS, CDR2 YFSETQ.